This is a list of T cell receptor beta chains from one sample in a study of blood T cell repertoires in COVID-19. Clones were read by immunoSEQ multiplex PCR, and TCRdb kept only the in-frame ones, dropping some. The profile shows almost 200,000 clones, approximately 87% of them singletons. Sequencing was done on a sample of peripheral blood. Receptors originate from a woman in her seventies with acute or convalescent COVID-19. CDR3s include the opening cysteine and the closing phenylalanine or tryptophan. Each record gives: clone size, J gene, D gene, CDR3 length, V gene, CDR3 protein, CDR3 DNA. D genes are given only for firm matches. Only some rows state a clone size, as once, few, many or a class for expanded clones.

few	TRBJ2-1	TRBD2	19	TRBV7-8	CASSLGPGVAGWSYNEQFF	TGTGCCAGCAGCTTAGGGCCGGGGGTAGCGGGATGGTCCTACAATGAGCAGTTCTTC
medium-sized	TRBJ2-1	TRBD2	16	TRBV6-5	CASSYTGLAGANEQFF	TGTGCCAGCAGTTATACCGGACTAGCGGGAGCCAATGAGCAGTTCTTC
NA	TRBJ2-7	TRBD2	13	TRBV20-1	CSASRLAGEVQYF	TGCAGTGCTAGTAGGCTAGCGGGAGAGGTGCAGTACTTC
few	TRBJ1-1	TRBD1	12	TRBV12-3/TRBV12-4	CASRRGYTEAFF	TGTGCCAGTCGCAGGGGGTACACTGAAGCTTTCTTT
NA	TRBJ1-4	TRBD1	13	TRBV2	CASSRQGREKLFF	TGTGCCAGCAGCCGACAGGGACGGGAAAAACTGTTTTTT
NA	TRBJ2-7	TRBD1	14	TRBV27	CASSMTGQTYEQYF	TGTGCCAGCAGCATGACGGGACAGACCTACGAGCAGTACTTC
NA	TRBJ2-3	NA	14	TRBV6-5	CASSYYPNTDTQYF	TGTGCCAGCAGTTACTATCCCAACACAGATACGCAGTATTTT
NA	TRBJ2-1	TRBD1	16	TRBV11-3	CASSPAAGQGFNEQFF	TGTGCCAGCAGCCCGGCAGCTGGACAGGGATTCAATGAGCAGTTCTTC
NA	TRBJ1-2	NA	14	TRBV18	CASSPLDRDYGYTF	TGTGCCAGCTCACCACTTGACAGAGACTATGGCTACACCTTC
few	TRBJ1-2	NA	14	TRBV10-2	CASSEGRGGYGYTF	TGCGCCAGCAGTGAGGGAAGGGGTGGATATGGCTACACCTTC